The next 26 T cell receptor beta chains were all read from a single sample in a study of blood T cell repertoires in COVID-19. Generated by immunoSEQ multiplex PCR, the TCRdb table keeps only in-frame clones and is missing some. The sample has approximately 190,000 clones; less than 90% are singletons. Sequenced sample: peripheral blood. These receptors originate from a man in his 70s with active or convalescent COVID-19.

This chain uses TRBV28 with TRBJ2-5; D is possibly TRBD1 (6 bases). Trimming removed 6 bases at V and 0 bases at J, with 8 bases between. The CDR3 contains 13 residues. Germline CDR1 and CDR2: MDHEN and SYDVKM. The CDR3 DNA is TGTGCCAGCAGCCGGGACAACCAAGAGACCCAGTACTTC. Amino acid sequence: CASSRDNQETQYF.

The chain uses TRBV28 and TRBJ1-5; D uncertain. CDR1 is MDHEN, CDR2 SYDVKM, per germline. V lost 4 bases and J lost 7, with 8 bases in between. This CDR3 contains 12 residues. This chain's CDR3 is CASSSGYQPQHF. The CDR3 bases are TGTGCCAGCAGTTCGGGGTACCAGCCCCAGCATTTT.

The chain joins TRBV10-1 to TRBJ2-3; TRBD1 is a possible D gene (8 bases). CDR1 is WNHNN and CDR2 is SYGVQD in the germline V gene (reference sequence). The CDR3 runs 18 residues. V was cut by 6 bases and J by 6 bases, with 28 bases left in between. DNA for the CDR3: TGCGCCAGCAGGGGGGGGGAGGCCAGGGGGCGCAAAGGGGATACGCAGTATTTT. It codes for CASRGGEARGRKGDTQYF.

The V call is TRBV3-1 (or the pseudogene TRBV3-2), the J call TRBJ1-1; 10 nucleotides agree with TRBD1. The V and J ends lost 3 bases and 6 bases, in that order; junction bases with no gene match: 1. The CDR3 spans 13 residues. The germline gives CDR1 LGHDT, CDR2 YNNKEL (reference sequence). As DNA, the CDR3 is TGTGCCAGCAGCCAGGGGACAGGGGCTGAAGCTTTCTTT. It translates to CASSQGTGAEAFF.

CDR3 bases: TGTGCCAGCAGCTTAATAATCGGGAGCGAGGAGACCCAGTACTTC. It is translated as CASSLIIGSEETQYF. The chain couples TRBV5-5 to TRBJ2-5, with TRBD2 as a possible D gene (6 bases). This CDR3 region has 15 residues. Trimming stripped 2 bases from V and 5 bases from J, with 16 bases between. The germline V gene encodes CDR1 SGHKS and CDR2 YYEKEE (reference sequence).

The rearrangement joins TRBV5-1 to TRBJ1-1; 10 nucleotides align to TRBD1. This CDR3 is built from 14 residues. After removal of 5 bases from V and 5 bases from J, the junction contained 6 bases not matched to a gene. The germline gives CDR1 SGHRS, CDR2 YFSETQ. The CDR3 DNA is TGCGCCAGCAGAGGGACAGGGGTGGTGACTGAAGCTTTCTTT. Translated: CASRGTGVVTEAFF.

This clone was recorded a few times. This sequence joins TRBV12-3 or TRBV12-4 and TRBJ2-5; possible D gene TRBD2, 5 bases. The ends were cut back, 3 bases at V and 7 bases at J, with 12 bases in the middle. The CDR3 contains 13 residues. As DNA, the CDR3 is TGTGCCAGCAGTTTTGAGGGCGCGGCGACCCAGTACTTC. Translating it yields CASSFEGAATQYF.

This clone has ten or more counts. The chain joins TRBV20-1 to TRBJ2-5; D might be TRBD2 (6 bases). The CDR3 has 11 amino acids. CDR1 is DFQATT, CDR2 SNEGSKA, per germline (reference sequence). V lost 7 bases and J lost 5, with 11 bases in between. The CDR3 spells CSGEEGETQYF. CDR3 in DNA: TGCAGTGGGGAGGAGGGCGAGACCCAGTACTTC.

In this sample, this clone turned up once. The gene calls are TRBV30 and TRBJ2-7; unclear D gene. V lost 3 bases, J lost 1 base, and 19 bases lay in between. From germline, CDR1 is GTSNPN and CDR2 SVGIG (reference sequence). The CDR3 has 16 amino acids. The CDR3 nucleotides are TGTGCCTGGAGCCCCCAAGTAAGGTCTAGTTCCTACGAGCAGTACTTC. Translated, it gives CAWSPQVRSSSYEQYF. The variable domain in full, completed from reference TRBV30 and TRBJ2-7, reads SQTIHQWPATLVQPVGSPLSLECTVEGTSNPNLYWYRQAAGRGLQLLFYSVGIGQISSEVPQNLSASRPQDRQFILSSKKLLLSDSGFYLCAWSPQVRSSSYEQYFGPGTRLTVT.

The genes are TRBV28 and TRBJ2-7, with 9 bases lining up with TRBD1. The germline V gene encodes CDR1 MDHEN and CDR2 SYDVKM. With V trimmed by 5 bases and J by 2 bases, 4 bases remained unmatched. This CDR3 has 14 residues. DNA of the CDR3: TGTGCCAGCAGTCAAGACAGGGGGGCCTACGAGCAGTACTTC. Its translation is CASSQDRGAYEQYF. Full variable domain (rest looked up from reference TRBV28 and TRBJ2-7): DVKVTQSSRYLVKRTGEKVFLECVQDMDHENMFWYRQDPGLGLRLIYFSYDVKMKEKGDIPEGYSVSREKKERFSLILESASTNQTSMYLCASSQDRGAYEQYFGPGTRLTVT.

The DNA for the CDR3 is TGTGCCAGCAGCCAAGGTGGCAGGGAATTCGAGCAGTACTTC. It codes for CASSQGGREFEQYF. The rearrangement joins TRBV7-2 to TRBJ2-7, with a possible D match to TRBD1 (5 bases). Germline CDR1 SGHTA, CDR2 FQGNSA. The CDR3 consists of 14 residues. Deletions cut 5 bases from V and 6 bases from J, with 17 bases between.

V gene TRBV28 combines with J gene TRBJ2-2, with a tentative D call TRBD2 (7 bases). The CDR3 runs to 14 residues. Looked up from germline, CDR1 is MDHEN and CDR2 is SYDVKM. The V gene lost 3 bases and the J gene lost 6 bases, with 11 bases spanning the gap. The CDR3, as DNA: TGTGCCAGCAGTTTCGGGGGGCCGTCCGGGGAGCTGTTTTTT. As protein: CASSFGGPSGELFF.

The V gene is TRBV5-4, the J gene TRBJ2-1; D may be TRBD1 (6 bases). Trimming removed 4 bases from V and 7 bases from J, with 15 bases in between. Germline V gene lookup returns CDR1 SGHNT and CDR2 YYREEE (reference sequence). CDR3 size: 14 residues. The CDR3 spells CASSARAGVNEQFF. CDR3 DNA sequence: TGTGCCAGCAGCGCCCGGGCAGGGGTTAATGAGCAGTTCTTC.

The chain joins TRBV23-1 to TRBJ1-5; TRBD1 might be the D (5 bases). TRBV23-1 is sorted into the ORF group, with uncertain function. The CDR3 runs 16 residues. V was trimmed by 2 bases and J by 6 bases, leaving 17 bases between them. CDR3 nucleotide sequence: TGCGCCAGCAGTCAAAGGCCGCAGGGCAGAAGTCAGCCCCAGCATTTT. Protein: CASSQRPQGRSQPQHF.

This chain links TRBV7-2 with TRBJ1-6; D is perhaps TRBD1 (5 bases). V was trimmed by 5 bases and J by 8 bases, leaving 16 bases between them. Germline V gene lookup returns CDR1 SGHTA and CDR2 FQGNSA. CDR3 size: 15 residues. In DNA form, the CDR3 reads TGTGCCAGCAGCGAGCAGCAGGGTCTGTATTCACCCCTCCACTTT. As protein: CASSEQQGLYSPLHF.

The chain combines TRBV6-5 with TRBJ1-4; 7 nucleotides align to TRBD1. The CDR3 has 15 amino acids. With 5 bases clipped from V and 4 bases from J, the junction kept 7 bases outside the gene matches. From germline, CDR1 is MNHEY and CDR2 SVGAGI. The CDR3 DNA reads TGTGCCAGCAGTCCGGGACAGCGGGTTAATGAAAAACTGTTTTTT. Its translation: CASSPGQRVNEKLFF.

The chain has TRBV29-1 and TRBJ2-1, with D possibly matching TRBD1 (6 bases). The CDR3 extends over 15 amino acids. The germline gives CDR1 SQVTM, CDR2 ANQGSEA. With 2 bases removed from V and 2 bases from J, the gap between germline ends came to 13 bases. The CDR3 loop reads CSVETYRVPYNEQFF. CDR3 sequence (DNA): TGCAGCGTTGAAACTTACAGGGTCCCCTACAATGAGCAGTTCTTC.

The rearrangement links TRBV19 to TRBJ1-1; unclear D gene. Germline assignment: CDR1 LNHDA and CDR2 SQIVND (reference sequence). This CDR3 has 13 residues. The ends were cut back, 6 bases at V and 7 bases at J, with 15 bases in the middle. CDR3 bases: TGTGCCAGTAGCACCGGGGTAGCGGGTGAAGCTTTCTTT. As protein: CASSTGVAGEAFF. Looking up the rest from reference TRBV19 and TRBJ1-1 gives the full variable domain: DGGITQSPKYLFRKEGQNVTLSCEQNLNHDAMYWYRQDPGQGLRLIYYSQIVNDFQKGDIAEGYSVSREKKESFPLTVTSAQKNPTAFYLCASSTGVAGEAFFGQGTRLTVV.

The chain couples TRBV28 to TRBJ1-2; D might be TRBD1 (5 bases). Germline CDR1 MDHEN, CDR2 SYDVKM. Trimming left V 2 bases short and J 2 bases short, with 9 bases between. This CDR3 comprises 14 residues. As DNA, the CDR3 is TGTGCCAGCAGTTTAAAGGGGAGGAACTATGGCTACACCTTC. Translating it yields CASSLKGRNYGYTF.

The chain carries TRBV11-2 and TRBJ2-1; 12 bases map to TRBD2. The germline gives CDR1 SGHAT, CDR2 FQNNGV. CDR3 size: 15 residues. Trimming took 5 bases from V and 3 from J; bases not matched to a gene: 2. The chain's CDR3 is CASSGTSGYYNEQFF. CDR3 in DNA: TGTGCCAGCAGCGGGACTAGCGGGTACTACAATGAGCAGTTCTTC.

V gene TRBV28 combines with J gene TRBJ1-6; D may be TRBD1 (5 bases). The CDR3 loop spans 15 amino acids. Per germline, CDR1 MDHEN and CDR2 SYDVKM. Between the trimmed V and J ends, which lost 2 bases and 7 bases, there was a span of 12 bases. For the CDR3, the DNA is TGTGCCAGCAGTTTACGTCAGACAGCAAATTCACCCCTCCACTTT. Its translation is CASSLRQTANSPLHF.

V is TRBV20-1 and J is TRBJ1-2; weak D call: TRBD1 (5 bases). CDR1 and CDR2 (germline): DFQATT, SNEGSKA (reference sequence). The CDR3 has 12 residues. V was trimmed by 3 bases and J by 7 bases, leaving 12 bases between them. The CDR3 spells CSASPRGGGYTF. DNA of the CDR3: TGCAGTGCTAGTCCTCGGGGGGGTGGCTACACCTTC.

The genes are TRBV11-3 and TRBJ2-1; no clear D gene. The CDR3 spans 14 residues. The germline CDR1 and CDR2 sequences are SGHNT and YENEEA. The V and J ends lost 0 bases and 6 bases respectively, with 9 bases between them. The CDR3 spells CASSLDPVRNEQFF. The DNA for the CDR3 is TGTGCCAGCAGCTTAGATCCGGTACGCAATGAGCAGTTCTTC.

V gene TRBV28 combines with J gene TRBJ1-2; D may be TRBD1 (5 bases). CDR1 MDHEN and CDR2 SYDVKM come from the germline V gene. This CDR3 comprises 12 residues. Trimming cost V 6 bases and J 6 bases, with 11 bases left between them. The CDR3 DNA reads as TGTGCCAGCAGGACGGGGACTCATGGCTACACCTTC. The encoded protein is CASRTGTHGYTF.

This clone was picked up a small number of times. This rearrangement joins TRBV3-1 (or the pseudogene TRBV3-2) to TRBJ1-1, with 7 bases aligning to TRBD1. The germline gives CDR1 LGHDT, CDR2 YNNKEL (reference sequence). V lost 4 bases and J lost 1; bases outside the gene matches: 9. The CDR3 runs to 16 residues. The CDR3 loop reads CASSPKGRDRNTEAFF. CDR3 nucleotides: TGTGCCAGCAGCCCAAAAGGCCGGGACAGGAACACTGAAGCTTTCTTT.

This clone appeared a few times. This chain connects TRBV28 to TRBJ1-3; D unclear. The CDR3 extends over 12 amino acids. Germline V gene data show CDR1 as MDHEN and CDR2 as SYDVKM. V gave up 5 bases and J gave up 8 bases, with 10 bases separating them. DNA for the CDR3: TGTGCCAGCAGTCCCCCAGCGGACACCATATATTTT. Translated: CASSPPADTIYF.